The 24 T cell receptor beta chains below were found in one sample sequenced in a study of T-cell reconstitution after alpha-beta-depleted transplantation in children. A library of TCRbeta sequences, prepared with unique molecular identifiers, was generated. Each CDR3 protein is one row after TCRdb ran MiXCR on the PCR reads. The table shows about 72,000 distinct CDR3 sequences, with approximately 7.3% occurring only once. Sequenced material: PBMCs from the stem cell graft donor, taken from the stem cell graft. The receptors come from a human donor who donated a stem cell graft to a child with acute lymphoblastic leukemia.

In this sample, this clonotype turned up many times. DNA for the CDR3: TGTGCCAGCTTGGGGATTAACTATGGCTACACCTTC. It yields the protein CASLGINYGYTF. The V gene is TRBV12-3 or TRBV12-4, the J gene TRBJ1-2; D is ambiguous. With 8 bases removed from V and 1 base from J, the gap between germline ends came to 8 bases. The CDR3 extends over 12 amino acids.

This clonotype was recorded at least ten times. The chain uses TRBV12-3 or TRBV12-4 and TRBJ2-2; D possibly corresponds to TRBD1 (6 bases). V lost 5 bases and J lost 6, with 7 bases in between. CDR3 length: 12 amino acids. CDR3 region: CASSPGAGELFF. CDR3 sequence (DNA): TGTGCCAGCAGTCCAGGGGCCGGGGAGCTGTTTTTT.

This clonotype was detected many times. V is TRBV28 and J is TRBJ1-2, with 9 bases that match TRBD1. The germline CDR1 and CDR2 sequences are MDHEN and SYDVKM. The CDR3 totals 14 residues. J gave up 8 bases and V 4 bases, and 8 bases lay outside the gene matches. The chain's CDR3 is CASSSPGQGWGYTF. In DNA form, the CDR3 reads TGTGCCAGCAGTTCGCCGGGACAGGGATGGGGCTACACCTTC.

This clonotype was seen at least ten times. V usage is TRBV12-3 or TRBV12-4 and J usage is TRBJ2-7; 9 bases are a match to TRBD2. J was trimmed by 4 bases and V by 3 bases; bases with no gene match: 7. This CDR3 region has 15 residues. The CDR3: CASSFSSGVRYEQYF. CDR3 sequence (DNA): TGTGCCAGCAGTTTCTCTAGCGGGGTCCGGTACGAGCAGTACTTC.

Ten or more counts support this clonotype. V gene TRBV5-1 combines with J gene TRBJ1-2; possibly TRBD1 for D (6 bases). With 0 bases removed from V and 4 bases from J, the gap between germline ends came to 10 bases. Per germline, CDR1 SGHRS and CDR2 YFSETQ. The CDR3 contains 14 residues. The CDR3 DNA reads TGCGCCAGCAGCTTGGAGGCAGGGGCCTATGGCTACACCTTC. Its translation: CASSLEAGAYGYTF.

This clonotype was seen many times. CDR3 coding DNA: TGCGCCAGCAGCTTGGGAGGACAGGGGCATTCTGAAGCTTTCTTT. This gives the protein CASSLGGQGHSEAFF. The chain employs TRBV5-1 and TRBJ1-1, with TRBD1 matching 9 bases. Germline values: CDR1 SGHRS, CDR2 YFSETQ. The CDR3 is made up of 15 amino acids. The trim removed 0 bases at V and 6 bases at J, leaving 6 bases unmatched.

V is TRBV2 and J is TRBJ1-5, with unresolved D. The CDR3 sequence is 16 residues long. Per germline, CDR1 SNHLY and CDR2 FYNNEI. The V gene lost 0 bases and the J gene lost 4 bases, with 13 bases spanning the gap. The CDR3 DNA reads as TGTGCCAGCAGTGAAGCGGTGGACGGCAGGAATCAGCCCCAGCATTTT. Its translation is CASSEAVDGRNQPQHF.

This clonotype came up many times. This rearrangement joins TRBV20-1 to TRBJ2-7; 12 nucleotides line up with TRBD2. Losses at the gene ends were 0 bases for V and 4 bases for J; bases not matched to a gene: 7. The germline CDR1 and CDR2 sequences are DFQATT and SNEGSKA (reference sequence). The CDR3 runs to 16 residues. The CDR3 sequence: CSARDGWTSGTYEQYF. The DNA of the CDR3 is TGCAGTGCTAGAGATGGGTGGACTAGCGGGACATACGAGCAGTACTTC.

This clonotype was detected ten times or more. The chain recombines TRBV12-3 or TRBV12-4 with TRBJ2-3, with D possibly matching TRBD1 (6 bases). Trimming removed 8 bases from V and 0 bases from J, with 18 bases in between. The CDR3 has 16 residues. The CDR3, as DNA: TGTGCCAGCTGGGGGCAAATCCCGACTAGCACAGATACGCAGTATTTT. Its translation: CASWGQIPTSTDTQYF.

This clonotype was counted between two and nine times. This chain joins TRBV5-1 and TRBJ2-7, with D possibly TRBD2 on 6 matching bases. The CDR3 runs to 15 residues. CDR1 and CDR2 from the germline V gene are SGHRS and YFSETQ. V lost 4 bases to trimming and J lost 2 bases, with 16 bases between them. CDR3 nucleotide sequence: TGCGCCAGCAGCCCGGGGGTGGGACGACCCTACGAGCAGTACTTC. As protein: CASSPGVGRPYEQYF.

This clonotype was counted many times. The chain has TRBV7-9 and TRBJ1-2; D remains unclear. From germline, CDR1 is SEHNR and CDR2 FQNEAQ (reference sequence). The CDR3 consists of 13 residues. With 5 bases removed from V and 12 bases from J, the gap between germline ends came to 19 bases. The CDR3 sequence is CASSPNIGPSNTF. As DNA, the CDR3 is TGTGCCAGCAGCCCCAATATAGGGCCGTCGAACACCTTC. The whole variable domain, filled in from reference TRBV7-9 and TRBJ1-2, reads DTGVSQNPRHKITKRGQNVTFRCDPISEHNRLYWYRQTLGQGPEFLTYFQNEAQLEKSRLLSDRFSAERPKGSFSTLEIQRTEQGDSAMYLCASSPNIGPSNTFGSGTRLTVV.

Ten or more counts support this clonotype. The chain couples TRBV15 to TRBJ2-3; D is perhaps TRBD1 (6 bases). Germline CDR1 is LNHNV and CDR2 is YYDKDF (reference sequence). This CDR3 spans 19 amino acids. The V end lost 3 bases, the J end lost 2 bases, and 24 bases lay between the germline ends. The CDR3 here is CATSSPRGSTGDSTDTQYF. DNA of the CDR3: TGTGCCACCAGCAGCCCAAGAGGTTCGACAGGTGACTCCACAGATACGCAGTATTTT.

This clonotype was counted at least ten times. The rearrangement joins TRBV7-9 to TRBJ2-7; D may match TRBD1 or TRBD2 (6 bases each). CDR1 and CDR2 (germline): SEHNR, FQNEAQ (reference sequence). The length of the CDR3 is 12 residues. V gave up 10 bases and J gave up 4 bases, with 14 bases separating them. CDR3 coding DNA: TGTGCCACCGAGGGGGGAGTATACGAGCAGTACTTC. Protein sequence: CATEGGVYEQYF.

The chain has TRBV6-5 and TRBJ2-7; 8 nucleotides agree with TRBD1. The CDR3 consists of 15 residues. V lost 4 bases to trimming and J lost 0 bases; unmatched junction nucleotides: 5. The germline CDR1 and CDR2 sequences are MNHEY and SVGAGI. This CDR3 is CASSFSGQVSYEQYF. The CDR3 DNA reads TGTGCCAGCAGTTTCTCGGGACAGGTCTCCTACGAGCAGTACTTC.

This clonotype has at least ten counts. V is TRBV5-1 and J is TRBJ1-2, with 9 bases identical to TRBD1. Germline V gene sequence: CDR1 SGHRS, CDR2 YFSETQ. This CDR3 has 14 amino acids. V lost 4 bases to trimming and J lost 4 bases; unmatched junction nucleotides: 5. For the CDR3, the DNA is TGCGCCAGCAGCCTTGGGACAGGGCGCTATGGCTACACCTTC. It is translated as CASSLGTGRYGYTF.

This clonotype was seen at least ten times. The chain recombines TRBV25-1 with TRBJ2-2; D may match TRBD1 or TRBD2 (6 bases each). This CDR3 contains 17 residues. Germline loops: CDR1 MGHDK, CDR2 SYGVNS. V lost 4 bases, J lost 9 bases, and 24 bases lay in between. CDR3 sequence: CASSGPNTGALPRELFF. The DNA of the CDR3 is TGTGCCAGCAGTGGCCCGAACACGGGGGCGCTCCCCCGGGAGCTGTTTTTT.

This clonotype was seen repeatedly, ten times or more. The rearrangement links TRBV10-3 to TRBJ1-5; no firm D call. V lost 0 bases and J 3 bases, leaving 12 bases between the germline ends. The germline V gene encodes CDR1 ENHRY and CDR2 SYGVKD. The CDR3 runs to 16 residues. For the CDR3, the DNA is TGTGCCATCAGTGAGTCGATAGTAGGCTTCAATCAGCCCCAGCATTTT. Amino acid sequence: CAISESIVGFNQPQHF.

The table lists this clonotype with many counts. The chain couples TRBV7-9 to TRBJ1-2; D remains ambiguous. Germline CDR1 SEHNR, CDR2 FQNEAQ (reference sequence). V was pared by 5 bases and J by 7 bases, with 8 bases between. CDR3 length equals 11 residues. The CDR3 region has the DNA TGTGCCAGCAGCCCTCTAATTGGCTACACCTTC. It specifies CASSPLIGYTF.

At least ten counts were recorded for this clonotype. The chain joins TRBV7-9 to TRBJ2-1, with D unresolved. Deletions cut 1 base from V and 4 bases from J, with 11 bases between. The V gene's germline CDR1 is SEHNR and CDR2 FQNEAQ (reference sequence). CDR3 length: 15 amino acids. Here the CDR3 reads CASSLVGYRYNEQFF. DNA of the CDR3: TGTGCCAGCAGCTTAGTTGGCTATCGGTACAATGAGCAGTTCTTC.

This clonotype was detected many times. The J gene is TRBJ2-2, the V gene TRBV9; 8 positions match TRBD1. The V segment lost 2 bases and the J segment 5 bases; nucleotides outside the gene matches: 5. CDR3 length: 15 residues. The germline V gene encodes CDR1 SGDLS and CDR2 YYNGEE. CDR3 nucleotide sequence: TGTGCCAGCAGCGTTGGCCAGGGGGCGACCGGGGAGCTGTTTTTT. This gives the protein CASSVGQGATGELFF.

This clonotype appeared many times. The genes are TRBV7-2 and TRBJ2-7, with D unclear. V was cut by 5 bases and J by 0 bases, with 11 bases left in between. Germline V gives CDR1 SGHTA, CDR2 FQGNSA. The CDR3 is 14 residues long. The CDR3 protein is CASSPRGSSYEQYF. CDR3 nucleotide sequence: TGTGCCAGCAGCCCCCGAGGCAGCTCCTACGAGCAGTACTTC.

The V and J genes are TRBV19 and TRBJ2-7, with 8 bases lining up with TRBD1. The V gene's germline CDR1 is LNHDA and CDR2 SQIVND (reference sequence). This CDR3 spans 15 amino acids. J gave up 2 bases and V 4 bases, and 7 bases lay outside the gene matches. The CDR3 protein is CASSKGPGGTYEQYF. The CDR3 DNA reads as TGTGCCAGTAGTAAAGGGCCAGGGGGCACCTACGAGCAGTACTTC.

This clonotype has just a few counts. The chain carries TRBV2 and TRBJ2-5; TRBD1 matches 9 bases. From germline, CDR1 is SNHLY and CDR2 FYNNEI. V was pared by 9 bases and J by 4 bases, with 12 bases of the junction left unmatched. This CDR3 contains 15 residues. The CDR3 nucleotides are TGTGCCAGTCCTAAGGACAGGGGAGGGAGAGAGACCCAGTACTTC. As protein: CASPKDRGGRETQYF.

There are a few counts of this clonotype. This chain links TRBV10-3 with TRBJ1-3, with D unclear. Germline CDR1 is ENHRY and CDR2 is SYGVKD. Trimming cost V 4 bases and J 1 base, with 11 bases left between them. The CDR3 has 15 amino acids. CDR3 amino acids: CAISGDWWSGNTIYF. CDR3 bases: TGTGCCATCAGTGGCGACTGGTGGTCTGGAAACACCATATATTTT.